Sequencing of this T cell receptor (beta chain) was carried out in a study of cytomegalovirus exposure and HLA in healthy donors. Study results and limitations: An observed cluster of highly shared sequence variants was recorded as a likely sequencing artifact.

The germline V gene has CDR1 SGHTA and CDR2 FQGTGA. V was trimmed by 6 bases and J by 7 bases, leaving 19 bases between them. The CDR3 sequence is 15 residues long. The PCR was carried out with 60 Vbeta primers and 13 Jbeta primers. Assay used: immunoSEQ multiplex PCR; TCRdb lists only in-frame clones, some missing. The top ten clones hold 1.5% to 2% of a sample with 200,000 to 250,000 clones, roughly 84% of them seen once. About this clone itself: Its antigen remains unidentified.

The chain has TRBV7-3 and TRBJ2-1; possible D gene TRBD2, 5 bases. This receptor was obtained from a man aged 45 to 65 in good health and CMV-seronegative. The material sequenced was PBMCs. CDR3 in amino acids: CASSSDSPHCNEQFF. The CDR3 region has the DNA TGTGCCAGCAGTTCGGACTCGCCCCATTGTAATGAGCAGTTCTTC.